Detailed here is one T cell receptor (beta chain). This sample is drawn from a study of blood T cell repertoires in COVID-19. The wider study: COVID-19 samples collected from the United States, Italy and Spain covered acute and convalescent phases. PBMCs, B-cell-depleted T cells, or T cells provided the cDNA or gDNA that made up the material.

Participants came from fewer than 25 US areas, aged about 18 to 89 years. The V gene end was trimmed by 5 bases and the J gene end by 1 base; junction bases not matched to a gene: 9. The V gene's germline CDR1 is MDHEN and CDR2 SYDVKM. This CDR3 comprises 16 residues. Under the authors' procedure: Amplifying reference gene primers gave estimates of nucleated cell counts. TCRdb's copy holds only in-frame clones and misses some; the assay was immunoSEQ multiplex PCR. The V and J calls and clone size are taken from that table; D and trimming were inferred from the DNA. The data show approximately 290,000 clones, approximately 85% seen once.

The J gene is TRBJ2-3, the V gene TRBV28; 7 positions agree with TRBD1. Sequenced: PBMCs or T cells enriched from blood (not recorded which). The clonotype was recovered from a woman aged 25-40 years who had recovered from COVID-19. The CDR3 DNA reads TGTGCCAGCAGTCCCATCCACGGGACAGGCACAGATACGCAGTATTTT. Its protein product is CASSPIHGTGTDTQYF.